This paragraph covers one TCR beta chain sequence. J gave up 7 bases and V 7 bases, and 7 bases lay outside the gene matches. This CDR3 contains 14 residues. CDR1 is LGHNT and CDR2 is FRNRAP in the germline V gene. The sample belongs to a study of shared clonotypes between healthy human individuals. The method was immunoSEQ multiplex PCR; TCRdb's version includes in-frame clones alone and lacks a portion of them. Of about 1 million clones in the sample, approximately 72% are singletons; the top ten hold approximately 1.5%. Specimen: memory CD4+ T cells sorted from blood. The subset denotes: CD45RA-negative fraction. The chain couples TRBV12-5 to TRBJ2-7, with 13 bases fitting TRBD2. This clonotype originated in a man aged 18 to 29 in good health. CDR3 DNA sequence: TGTGCTAGTGCCCCACTAGCGGGAGGGGGGGAGCAGTACTTC. This gives the protein CASAPLAGGGEQYF.